This TCR beta chain is from a study of T cell repertoires in ileal Crohn's disease. Findings and caveats of the study: Every patient over 26.8% clonality showed endoscopic recurrence. Compared with CD4 T cells, sorted CD8 cells carried more expanded clones.

Lamina propria lymphocytes from surgical specimens were isolated on a density gradient before sorting. Included were adult ileal or ileocolonic Crohn's patients indicated for ileocolonic resection. Germline V gene data show CDR1 as SEHNR and CDR2 as FQNEAQ (reference sequence). The V end lost 4 bases, the J end lost 9 bases, and 17 bases lay between the germline ends. The CDR3 extends over 14 amino acids. Using immunoSEQ multiplex PCR, the repertoire was profiled, and TCRdb retains in-frame clones only, with some absent. The sample records 3,000 to 3,500 clones, roughly 75% being singletons. As concerns this clone: The antigen is not known.

The sample comprised CD4+ T cells sorted from the ileum. The sequence was collected from an adult with Crohn's disease. V is TRBV7-9 and J is TRBJ2-3, with D tentatively TRBD2 (6 bases). The CDR3 region has the DNA TGTGCCAGCAGCTCCCAGAGTAGCGCGGGAACGCAGTATTTT. It yields the protein CASSSQSSAGTQYF.